This T cell receptor beta chain was recorded in a study of T cell responses to AZD1222 COVID-19 vaccine. Study context: The study pooled second doses at about 4 or about 12 weeks. Study-wide results and caveats: Regions 160-218 and 743-854 dominated among vaccine-associated CD4 TCRs spanning spike. Among AZD1222 vaccinees, only six or seven were seropositive at baseline. Most donors were white British, females outnumbered males, and clonal diversity was possibly underestimated.

The CDR3 is 14 amino acids. With 5 bases removed from V and 1 base from J, the gap between germline ends came to 11 bases. Per germline, CDR1 MNHEY and CDR2 SMNVEV (reference sequence). The assay was immunoSEQ multiplex PCR, and TCRdb's table has in-frame clones only and misses some. The data show about 130,000 clones, around 87% seen once. A word on this clone: Its antigen is not known.

The chain combines TRBV27 with TRBJ1-1; D is possibly TRBD1 (6 bases). The specimen was peripheral blood, collected on day 0 of AZD1222 vaccination. This sequence was found in an adult in good health. CDR3 residues: CASSPRTANTEAFF. Here the CDR3 DNA reads TGTGCCAGCAGTCCCAGGACAGCGAACACTGAAGCTTTCTTT.